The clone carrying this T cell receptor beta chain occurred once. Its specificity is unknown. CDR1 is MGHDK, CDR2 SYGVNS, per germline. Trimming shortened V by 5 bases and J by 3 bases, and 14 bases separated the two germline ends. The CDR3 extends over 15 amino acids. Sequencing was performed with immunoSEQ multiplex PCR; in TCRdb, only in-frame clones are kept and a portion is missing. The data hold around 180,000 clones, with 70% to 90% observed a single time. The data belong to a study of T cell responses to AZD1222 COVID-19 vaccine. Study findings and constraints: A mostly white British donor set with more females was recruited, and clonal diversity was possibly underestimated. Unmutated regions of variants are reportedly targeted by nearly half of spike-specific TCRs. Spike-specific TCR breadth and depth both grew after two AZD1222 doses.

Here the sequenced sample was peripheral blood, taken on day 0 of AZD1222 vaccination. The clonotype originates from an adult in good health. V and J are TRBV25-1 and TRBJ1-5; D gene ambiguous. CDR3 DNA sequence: TGTGCCAGCAGTTACCAGCGGGCGCCCAATCAGCCCCAGCATTTT. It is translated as CASSYQRAPNQPQHF. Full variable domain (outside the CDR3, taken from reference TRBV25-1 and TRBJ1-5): EADIYQTPRYLVIGTGKKITLECSQTMGHDKMYWYQQDPGMELHLIHYSYGVNSTEKGDLSSESTVSRIRTEHFPLTLESARPSHTSQYLCASSYQRAPNQPQHFGDGTRLSIL.